This T cell receptor (beta chain) appears in the sequencing data of a study of shared clonotypes between healthy human individuals. CDR1 SGHDN and CDR2 FVKESK come from the germline V gene. The CDR3 is 13 amino acids. J gave up 10 bases and V 7 bases, and 9 bases lay outside the gene matches. Terminally differentiated effector memory CD45RA+ cells were left out of the naive CD8 fraction, which was CD45RO-negative and positively selected for CCR7. Nashville, Tennessee was home to all donors, each a Caucasian adult. TCRdb's table, derived via immunoSEQ multiplex PCR, lists solely in-frame clones and lacks some. The sample has about 2.1 million clones, about 94% seen once; the top ten hold about 1.7%.

V gene TRBV14 combines with J gene TRBJ2-1; 8 positions agree with TRBD2. The specimen sequenced was naive CD8+ T cells from PBMCs. This clonotype was obtained from a man between 18 and 35 years old in good health. Some clones in this sample may be carry-over from other donors' samples. Here the CDR3 reads CASNLAGGREQFF. In DNA form, the CDR3 reads TGTGCCAGCAATTTGGCGGGAGGAAGGGAGCAGTTCTTC.